The 10 T cell receptor beta chains below come from one sample, sequenced in a study of blood T cell repertoires in COVID-19. The repertoire was sequenced with immunoSEQ multiplex PCR; TCRdb's copy has only in-frame clones and lacks some. The data contain some 88,000 clones, 85% of them seen just once; the ten biggest clones take up 3.8%. The material sequenced was peripheral blood. The receptors shown here come from a man in his 60s with acute or convalescent COVID-19.

The table lists this clone with a count of one. The rearrangement links TRBV4-1 to TRBJ1-2; possibly TRBD1 for D (5 bases). In germline, CDR1 is MGHRA, CDR2 YSYEKL. CDR3 size: 15 residues. V was trimmed by 4 bases and J by 0 bases, leaving 12 bases between them. The CDR3 DNA sequence: TGCGCCAGCAGCCGAGGACACCCCACTAACTATGGCTACACCTTC. Amino acids: CASSRGHPTNYGYTF.

The V and J genes are TRBV7-2 and TRBJ2-7; 7 positions agree with TRBD2. V shed 3 bases, J shed 4 bases, and the junction held 3 bases outside the gene matches. CDR1 is SGHTA and CDR2 is FQGNSA in the germline V gene. This CDR3 spans 13 amino acids. The CDR3 is CASSLTSLYEQYF. CDR3 bases: TGTGCCAGCAGCTTGACTAGCTTATACGAGCAGTACTTC. Together with reference TRBV7-2 and TRBJ2-7, the CDR3 gives the full variable domain: GAGVSQSPSNKVTEKGKDVELRCDPISGHTALYWYRQSLGQGLEFLIYFQGNSAPDKSGLPSDRFSAERTGGSVSTLTIQRTQQEDSAVYLCASSLTSLYEQYFGPGTRLTVT.

This chain links TRBV5-1 with TRBJ1-2; TRBD1 agrees at 7 bases. Germline trimming cut 1 base from V and 8 bases from J; bases unmatched to any gene: 8. The CDR3 is 14 residues long. Per the germline V gene, CDR1 is SGHRS and CDR2 is YFSETQ. The CDR3 nucleotides read TGCGCCAGCAGCTTGCTCAGGGGGGAGTGGGGCTACACCTTC. This translates into CASSLLRGEWGYTF.

The chain couples TRBV6-5 to TRBJ2-7; D not resolved. This CDR3 spans 13 amino acids. The ends were cut back, 6 bases at V and 4 bases at J, with 13 bases in the middle. Germline CDR1 MNHEY, CDR2 SVGAGI. CDR3 loop: CASRKPTDYEQYF. DNA of the CDR3: TGTGCCAGCAGAAAGCCGACTGATTACGAGCAGTACTTC.

This chain links TRBV11-2 with TRBJ1-4; no definite D call. Germline V gene lookup returns CDR1 SGHAT and CDR2 FQNNGV. The CDR3 has 15 residues. Trimming shortened V by 1 base and J by 0 bases, and 6 bases separated the two germline ends. CDR3 amino acids: CASSLGPATNEKLFF. As DNA, the CDR3 is TGTGCCAGCAGCTTAGGTCCGGCAACTAATGAAAAACTGTTTTTT.

The J gene is TRBJ2-2, the V gene TRBV7-9; possibly TRBD2 for D (6 bases). Trimming took 8 bases from V and 6 from J, leaving 31 bases between them. There are 19 residues in the CDR3. The germline V gene has CDR1 SEHNR and CDR2 FQNEAQ (reference sequence). DNA of the CDR3: TGTGCCAGCGCCTCCTTTGGGATCGGACTACCATGGGCCGCCGGGGAGCTGTTTTTT. This gives the protein CASASFGIGLPWAAGELFF.

V usage is TRBV27 and J usage is TRBJ2-7; 7 bases align to TRBD2. Germline V gene lookup returns CDR1 MNHEY and CDR2 SMNVEV (reference sequence). V lost 5 bases, J lost 0 bases, and 7 bases stayed unmatched. This CDR3 comprises 15 residues. The CDR3 DNA sequence: TGTGCCAGCAGTCGCCTGGGGGGGACCTCCTACGAGCAGTACTTC. It is translated as CASSRLGGTSYEQYF.

The genes are TRBV19 and TRBJ2-2; no reliable D call. Germline-derived CDR1 and CDR2 are LNHDA and SQIVND (reference sequence). V lost 7 bases and J lost 3, with 21 bases in between. This CDR3 spans 17 amino acids. This CDR3 reads CASNTPMSGSYTGELFF. The CDR3 bases are TGTGCCAGTAATACTCCTATGTCTGGTAGTTACACCGGGGAGCTGTTTTTT.

The chain joins TRBV7-2 to TRBJ2-5, with 10 positions matching TRBD2. CDR3 size: 17 residues. J gave up 5 bases and V 0 bases, and 9 bases lay outside the gene matches. Germline CDR1 SGHTA, CDR2 FQGNSA. CDR3 protein: CASSLAAGGVGQETQYF. Here the CDR3 DNA reads TGTGCCAGCAGCTTAGCAGCGGGGGGGGTAGGGCAGGAGACCCAGTACTTC.

This clone qualifies as large. The CDR3 DNA reads as TGCGCCAGCAGCACTCTGACAGGATCCTCTGGAAACACCATATATTTT. Amino acids: CASSTLTGSSGNTIYF. The rearrangement uses TRBV5-1 and TRBJ1-3; tentatively, D is TRBD1 (6 bases). V was cut by 4 bases and J by 0 bases, with 14 bases left in between. Germline CDR1 and CDR2: SGHRS and YFSETQ. The CDR3 runs to 16 residues. Based on the CDR3 plus reference TRBV5-1 and TRBJ1-3, the full variable domain is KAGVTQTPRYLIKTRGQQVTLSCSPISGHRSVSWYQQTPGQGLQFLFEYFSETQRNKGNFPGRFSGRQFSNSRSEMNVSTLELGDSALYLCASSTLTGSSGNTIYFGEGSWLTVV.